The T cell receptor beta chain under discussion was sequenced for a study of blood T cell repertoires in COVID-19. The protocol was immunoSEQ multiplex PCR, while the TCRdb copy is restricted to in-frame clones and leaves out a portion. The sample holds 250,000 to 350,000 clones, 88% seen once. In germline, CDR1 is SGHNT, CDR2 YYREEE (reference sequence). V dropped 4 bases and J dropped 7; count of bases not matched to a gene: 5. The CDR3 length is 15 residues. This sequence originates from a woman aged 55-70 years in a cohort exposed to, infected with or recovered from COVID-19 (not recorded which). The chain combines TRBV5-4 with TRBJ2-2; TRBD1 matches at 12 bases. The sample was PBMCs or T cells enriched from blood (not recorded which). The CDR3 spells CASSKGQGANGELFF. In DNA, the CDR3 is TGTGCCAGCAGCAAGGGACAGGGGGCTAACGGGGAGCTGTTTTTT.